This T cell receptor beta chain appears in the sequencing data of a study of control samples from healthy donors and cancer patients. V gave up 2 bases and J gave up 5 bases, with 6 bases separating them. The CDR3 loop spans 12 amino acids. Germline CDR1 is MDHEN and CDR2 is SYDVKM. Measured with immunoSEQ multiplex PCR; TCRdb has only the in-frame clones, and not every one. The sample has under 70,000 clones, 87% seen once. The chain couples TRBV28 to TRBJ1-2; D uncertain. Sequencing was carried out using PBMCs. The receptor was isolated from a man in his sixties with head and neck cancer. The CDR3 bases are TGTGCCAGCAGTTTAGAGGGATATGGCTACACCTTC. Protein sequence: CASSLEGYGYTF.